Given below is one T cell receptor (beta chain) in context. Original analysis: Because ImmunoSEQ provided only junction sequences with no quality scores, the filtering differed. Method: immunoSEQ multiplex PCR; TCRdb's copy keeps in-frame clones and lacks some. V, J and clone size are those of that table, while D and trimming were read from the DNA. This table has more than 2,000,000 clones, over 85% appearing once. The record originates from a study of shared clonotypes between healthy human individuals. For the study at large: Researchers drew samples from a couple of women and a few men aged 18 to 49.

Germline CDR1 MNHEY, CDR2 SMNVEV (reference sequence). Trimming pared 4 bases from V and 0 bases from J, leaving 13 bases between. The CDR3 extends over 15 amino acids. This clonotype originated in a man younger than 35 in good health. Some clones in this sample may be carry-over from other donors' samples. The rearrangement uses TRBV27 and TRBJ2-7; D perhaps matches TRBD2 (7 bases). Sequencing was done on a sample of naive CD4+ T cells from PBMCs. As to subset: CD45RA+ positively selected. The CDR3 protein is CASSYQGRGSYEQYF. CDR3 bases: TGTGCCAGCAGTTATCAGGGGAGGGGCTCCTACGAGCAGTACTTC.